The clone carrying this T cell receptor beta chain was detected a few times. Its cognate antigen is unknown. Amplified regions were TCR beta CDR3 sequences from RNA transcripts. TCR CDR3 regions were first amplified by RT-PCR with HTBI primers. Each CDR3 protein gets one entry after TCRdb re-called the multiplex PCR reads with MiXCR. The profile covers approximately 870,000 distinct CDR3 sequences, with over 35% appearing a single time and about 8.9% taken by the ten largest. The data derive from a study of T cells in Graves' hyperthyroidism and ophthalmopathy. Broader study findings: In blood, most of the thyroid clonotypes expanded above 0.001 were also present.

V gave up 4 bases and J gave up 6 bases; unmatched junction bases: 1. The CDR3 runs 11 residues. Per the germline V gene, CDR1 is DFQATT and CDR2 is SNEGSKA (reference sequence). The hyperthyroidism was newly diagnosed and had lasted under 2 months; the patients were aged 18 to 65. For the diagnoses, clinical symptoms, serum thyroxine and TRAb, thyroid ultrasound and orbital computed tomography were used. Source material: blood. The TCR sequence derives from a man between 18 and 29 years old with Graves' hyperthyroidism. The chain employs TRBV20-1 and TRBJ1-2; 8 nucleotides match TRBD1. CDR3 amino acids: CSAKDRDGYTF. The CDR3 DNA reads as TGCAGTGCTAAGGACAGGGATGGCTACACCTTC.